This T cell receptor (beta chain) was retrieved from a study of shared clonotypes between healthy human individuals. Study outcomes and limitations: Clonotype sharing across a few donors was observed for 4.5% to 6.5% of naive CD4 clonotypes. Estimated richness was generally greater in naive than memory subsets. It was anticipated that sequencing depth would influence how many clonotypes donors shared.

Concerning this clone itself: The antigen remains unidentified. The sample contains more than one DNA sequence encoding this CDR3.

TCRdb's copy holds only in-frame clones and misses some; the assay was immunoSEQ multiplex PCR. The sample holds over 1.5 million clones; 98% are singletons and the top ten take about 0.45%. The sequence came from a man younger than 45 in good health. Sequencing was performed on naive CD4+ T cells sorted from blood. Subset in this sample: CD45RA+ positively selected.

In DNA, the CDR3 is TGCGCCAGCAGCTTGGTACAGGGTTATGGCTACACCTTC. It encodes CASSLVQGYGYTF. The chain has TRBV5-1 and TRBJ1-2, with a tentative D call TRBD1 (6 bases). Trimming shortened V by 0 bases and J by 5 bases, and 8 bases separated the two germline ends. The CDR3 extends over 13 amino acids. Germline V CDR1 and CDR2: SGHRS, YFSETQ.